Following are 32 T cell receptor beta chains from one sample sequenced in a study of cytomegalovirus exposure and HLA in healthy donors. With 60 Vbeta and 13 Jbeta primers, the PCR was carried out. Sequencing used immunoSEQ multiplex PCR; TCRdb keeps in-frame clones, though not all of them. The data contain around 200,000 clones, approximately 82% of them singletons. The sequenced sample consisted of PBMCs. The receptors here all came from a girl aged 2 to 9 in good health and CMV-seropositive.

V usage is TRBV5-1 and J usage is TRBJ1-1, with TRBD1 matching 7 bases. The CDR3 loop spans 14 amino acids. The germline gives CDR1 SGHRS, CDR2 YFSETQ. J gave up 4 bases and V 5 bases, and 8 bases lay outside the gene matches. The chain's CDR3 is CASRTTGSATEAFF. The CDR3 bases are TGCGCCAGCAGAACGACAGGGTCGGCCACTGAAGCTTTCTTT.

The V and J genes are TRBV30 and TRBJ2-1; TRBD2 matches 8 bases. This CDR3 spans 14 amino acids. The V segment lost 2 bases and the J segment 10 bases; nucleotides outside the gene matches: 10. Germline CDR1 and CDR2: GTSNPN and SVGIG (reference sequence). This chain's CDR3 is CAWSFLAGGGEQFF. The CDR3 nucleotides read TGTGCCTGGAGTTTTTTGGCGGGAGGAGGCGAGCAGTTCTTC.

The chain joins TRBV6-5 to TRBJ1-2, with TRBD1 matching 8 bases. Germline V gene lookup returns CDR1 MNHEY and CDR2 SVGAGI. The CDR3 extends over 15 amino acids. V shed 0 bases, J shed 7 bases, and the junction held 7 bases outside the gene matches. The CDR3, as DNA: TGTGCCAGCAGTTACTCGATGGGAACAGGGGGTGGCTACACCTTC. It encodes CASSYSMGTGGGYTF.

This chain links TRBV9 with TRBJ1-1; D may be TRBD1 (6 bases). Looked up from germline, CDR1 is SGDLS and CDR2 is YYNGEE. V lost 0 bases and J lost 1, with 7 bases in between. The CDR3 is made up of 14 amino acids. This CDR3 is CASSVVQGNTEAFF. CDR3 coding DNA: TGTGCCAGCAGCGTAGTACAGGGGAACACTGAAGCTTTCTTT.

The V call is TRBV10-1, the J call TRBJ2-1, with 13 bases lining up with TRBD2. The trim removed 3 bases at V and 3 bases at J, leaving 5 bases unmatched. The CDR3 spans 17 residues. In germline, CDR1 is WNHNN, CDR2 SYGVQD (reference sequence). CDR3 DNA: TGCGCCAGCAGTGACTTGGGGACTAGCGGGGACTACAATGAGCAGTTCTTC. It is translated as CASSDLGTSGDYNEQFF.

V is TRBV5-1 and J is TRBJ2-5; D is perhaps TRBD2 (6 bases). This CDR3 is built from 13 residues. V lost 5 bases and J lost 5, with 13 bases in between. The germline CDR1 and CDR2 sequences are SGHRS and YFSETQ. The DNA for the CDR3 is TGCGCCAGCAGACCGAACGCGGGGGAGACCCAGTACTTC. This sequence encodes CASRPNAGETQYF.

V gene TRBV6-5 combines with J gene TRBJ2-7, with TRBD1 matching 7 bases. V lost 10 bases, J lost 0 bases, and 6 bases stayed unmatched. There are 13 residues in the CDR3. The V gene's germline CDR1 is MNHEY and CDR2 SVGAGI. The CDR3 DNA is TGTGCCACCTGTCGGGACAGCTCCTACGAGCAGTACTTC. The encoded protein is CATCRDSSYEQYF.

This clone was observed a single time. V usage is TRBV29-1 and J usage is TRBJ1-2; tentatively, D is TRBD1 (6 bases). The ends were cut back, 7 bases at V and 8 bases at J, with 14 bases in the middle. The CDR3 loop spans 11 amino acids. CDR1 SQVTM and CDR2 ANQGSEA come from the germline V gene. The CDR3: CSAVQGCGYTF. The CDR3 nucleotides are TGCAGCGCTGTACAGGGATGCGGCTACACCTTC.

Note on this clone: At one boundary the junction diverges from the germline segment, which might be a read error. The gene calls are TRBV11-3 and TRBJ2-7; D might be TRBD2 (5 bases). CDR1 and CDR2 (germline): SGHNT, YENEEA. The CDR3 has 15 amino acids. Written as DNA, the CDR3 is TGTGCCGGCAGCTTAGGCGGGTCAGATTCCTACGAGCAGTACTTC. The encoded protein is CAGSLGGSDSYEQYF.

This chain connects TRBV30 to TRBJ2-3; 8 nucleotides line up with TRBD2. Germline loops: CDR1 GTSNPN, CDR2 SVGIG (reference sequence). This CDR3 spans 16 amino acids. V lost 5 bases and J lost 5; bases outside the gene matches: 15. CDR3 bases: TGTGCCTGGGGAGAGGGCATCGGGAGGGTAGGAGATACGCAGTATTTT. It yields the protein CAWGEGIGRVGDTQYF.

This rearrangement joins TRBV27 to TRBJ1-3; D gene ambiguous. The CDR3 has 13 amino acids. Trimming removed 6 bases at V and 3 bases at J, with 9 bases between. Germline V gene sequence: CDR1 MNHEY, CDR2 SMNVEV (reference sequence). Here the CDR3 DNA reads TGTGCCAGCAGAAGGAGAGGTGGAAACACCATATATTTT. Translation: CASRRRGGNTIYF.

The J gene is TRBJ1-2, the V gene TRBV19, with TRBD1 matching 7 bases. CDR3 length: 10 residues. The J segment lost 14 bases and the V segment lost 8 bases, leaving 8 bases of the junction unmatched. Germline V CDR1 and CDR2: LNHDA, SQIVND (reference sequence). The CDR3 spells CASGYRGRTF. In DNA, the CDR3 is TGTGCCAGTGGTTACAGGGGAAGGACCTTC.

CDR3 nucleotide sequence: TGTGCCAGCAGCCGCACCTTCGGGACTAGCACAGATACGCAGTATTTT. Protein product: CASSRTFGTSTDTQYF. The chain couples TRBV11-3 to TRBJ2-3; D may be TRBD2 (6 bases). Deletions cut 5 bases from V and 0 bases from J, with 15 bases between. The CDR3 runs 16 residues. In germline, CDR1 is SGHNT, CDR2 YENEEA. The complete variable domain, with remaining parts taken from reference TRBV11-3 and TRBJ2-3, reads EAGVVQSPRYKIIEKKQPVAFWCNPISGHNTLYWYLQNLGQGPELLIRYENEEAVDDSQLPKDRFSAERLKGVDSTLKIQPAELGDSAVYLCASSRTFGTSTDTQYFGPGTRLTVL.

This CDR3 reads CASSPPGLATGANVLTF. The CDR3 DNA reads TGTGCTAGTAGCCCACCGGGACTAGCTACTGGGGCCAACGTCCTGACTTTC. This chain joins TRBV12-5 and TRBJ2-6, with 9 bases that match TRBD2. Germline CDR1 is LGHNT and CDR2 is FRNRAP. CDR3 length: 17 amino acids. With V trimmed by 8 bases and J by 2 bases, 10 bases remained unmatched. The complete variable domain, with remaining parts taken from reference TRBV12-5 and TRBJ2-6, reads DARVTQTPRHKVTEMGQEVTMRCQPILGHNTVFWYRQTMMQGLELLAYFRNRAPLDDSGMPKDRFSAEMPDATLATLKIQPSEPRDSAVYFCASSPPGLATGANVLTFGAGSRLTVL.

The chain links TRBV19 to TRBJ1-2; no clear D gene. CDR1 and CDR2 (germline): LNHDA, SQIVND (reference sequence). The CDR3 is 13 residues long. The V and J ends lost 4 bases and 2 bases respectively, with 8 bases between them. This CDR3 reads CASSTGENYGYTF. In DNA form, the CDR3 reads TGTGCCAGTAGTACCGGGGAGAACTATGGCTACACCTTC.

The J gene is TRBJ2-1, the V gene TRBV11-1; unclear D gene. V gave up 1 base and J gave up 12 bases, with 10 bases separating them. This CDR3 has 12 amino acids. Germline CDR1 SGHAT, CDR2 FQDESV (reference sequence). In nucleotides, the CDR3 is TGTGCCAGCAGCTTAGACAGTCCCCTGCAGTTCTTC. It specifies CASSLDSPLQFF.

This CDR3 is CASSAFGQGHHGYTF. CDR3 bases: TGTGCCAGCAGCGCATTCGGACAGGGTCATCACGGCTACACCTTC. V usage is TRBV9 and J usage is TRBJ1-2; 8 bases match TRBD1. CDR1 is SGDLS and CDR2 is YYNGEE in the germline V gene. With 3 bases clipped from V and 8 bases from J, the junction kept 12 bases outside the gene matches. The CDR3 extends over 15 amino acids.

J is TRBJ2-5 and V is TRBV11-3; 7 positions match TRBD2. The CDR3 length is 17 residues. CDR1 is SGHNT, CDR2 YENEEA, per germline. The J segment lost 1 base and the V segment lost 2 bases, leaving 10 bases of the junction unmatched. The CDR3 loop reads CASSLSPTTSSQETQYF. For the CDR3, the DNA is TGTGCCAGCAGCTTAAGCCCGACGACTAGCTCCCAAGAGACCCAGTACTTC.

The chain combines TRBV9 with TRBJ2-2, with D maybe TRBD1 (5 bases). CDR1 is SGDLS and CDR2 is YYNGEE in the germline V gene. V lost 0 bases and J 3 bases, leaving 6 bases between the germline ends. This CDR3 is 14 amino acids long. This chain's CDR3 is CASSVEGDTGELFF. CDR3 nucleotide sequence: TGTGCCAGCAGCGTAGAAGGGGACACCGGGGAGCTGTTTTTT.

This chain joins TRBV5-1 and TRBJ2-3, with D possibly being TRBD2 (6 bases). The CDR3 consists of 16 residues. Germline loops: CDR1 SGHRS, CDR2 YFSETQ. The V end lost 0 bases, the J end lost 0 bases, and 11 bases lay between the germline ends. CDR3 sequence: CASSLVLGTSTDTQYF. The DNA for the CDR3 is TGCGCCAGCAGCTTGGTACTCGGGACTAGCACAGATACGCAGTATTTT. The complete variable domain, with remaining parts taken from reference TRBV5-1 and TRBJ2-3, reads KAGVTQTPRYLIKTRGQQVTLSCSPISGHRSVSWYQQTPGQGLQFLFEYFSETQRNKGNFPGRFSGRQFSNSRSEMNVSTLELGDSALYLCASSLVLGTSTDTQYFGPGTRLTVL.

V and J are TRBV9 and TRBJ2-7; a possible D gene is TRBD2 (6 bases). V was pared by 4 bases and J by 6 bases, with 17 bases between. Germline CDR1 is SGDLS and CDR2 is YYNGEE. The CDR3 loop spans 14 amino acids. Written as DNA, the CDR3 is TGTGCCAGCAGCAGCGGTTGGGTCGGGGGCGAGCAGTACTTC. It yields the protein CASSSGWVGGEQYF.

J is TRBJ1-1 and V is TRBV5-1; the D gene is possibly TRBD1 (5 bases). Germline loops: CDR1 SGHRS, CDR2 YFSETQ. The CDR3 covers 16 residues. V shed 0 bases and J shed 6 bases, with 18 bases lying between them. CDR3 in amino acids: CASSLAVRVQSSEAFF. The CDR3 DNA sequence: TGCGCCAGCAGCTTGGCGGTCAGGGTTCAGTCTTCTGAAGCTTTCTTT.

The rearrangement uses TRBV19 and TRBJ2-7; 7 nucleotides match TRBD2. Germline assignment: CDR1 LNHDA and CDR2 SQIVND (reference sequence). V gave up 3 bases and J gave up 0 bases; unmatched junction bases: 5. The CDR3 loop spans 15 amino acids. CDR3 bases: TGTGCCAGTAGTATGCGGGGCGGGAGCTCCTACGAGCAGTACTTC. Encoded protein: CASSMRGGSSYEQYF.

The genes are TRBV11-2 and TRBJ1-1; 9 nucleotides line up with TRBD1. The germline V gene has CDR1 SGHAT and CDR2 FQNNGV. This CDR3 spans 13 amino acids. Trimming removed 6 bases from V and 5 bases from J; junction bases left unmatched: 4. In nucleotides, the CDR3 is TGTGCCAGCAGACGAGGACAGGGGACTGAAGCTTTCTTT. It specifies CASRRGQGTEAFF.

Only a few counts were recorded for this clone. The CDR3 region is CASSVIQGINQPQHF. The CDR3 DNA reads TGTGCCAGCAGTGTGATCCAGGGAATCAATCAGCCCCAGCATTTT. This rearrangement joins TRBV2 to TRBJ1-5, with D perhaps TRBD1 (5 bases). The CDR3 is 15 amino acids. CDR1 is SNHLY, CDR2 FYNNEI, per germline. The V end lost 4 bases, the J end lost 3 bases, and 13 bases lay between the germline ends.

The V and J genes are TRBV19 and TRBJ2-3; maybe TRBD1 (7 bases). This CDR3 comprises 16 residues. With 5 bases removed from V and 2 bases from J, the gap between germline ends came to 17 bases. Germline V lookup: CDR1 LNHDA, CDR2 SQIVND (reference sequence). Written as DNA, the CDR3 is TGTGCCAGTAGTCCAGGGGGGACCTTAAACACAGATACGCAGTATTTT. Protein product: CASSPGGTLNTDTQYF.

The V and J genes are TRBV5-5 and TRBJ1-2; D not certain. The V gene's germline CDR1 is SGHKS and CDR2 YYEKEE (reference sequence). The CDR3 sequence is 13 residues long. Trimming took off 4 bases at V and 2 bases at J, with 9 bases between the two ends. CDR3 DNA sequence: TGTGCCAGCAGCGACGGCGGAAACTATGGCTACACCTTC. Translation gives CASSDGGNYGYTF.

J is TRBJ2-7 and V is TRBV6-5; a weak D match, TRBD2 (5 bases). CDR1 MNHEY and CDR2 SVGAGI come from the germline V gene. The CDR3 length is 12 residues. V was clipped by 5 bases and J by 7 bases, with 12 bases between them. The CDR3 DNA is TGTGCCAGCAGTCGGGATCCCAGGGAGCAGTACTTC. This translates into CASSRDPREQYF.

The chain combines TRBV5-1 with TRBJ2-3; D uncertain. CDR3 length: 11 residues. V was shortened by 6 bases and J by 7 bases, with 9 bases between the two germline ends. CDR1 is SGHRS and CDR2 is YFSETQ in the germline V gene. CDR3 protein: CASKLGHTQYF. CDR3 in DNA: TGCGCCAGCAAACTGGGCCATACGCAGTATTTT.

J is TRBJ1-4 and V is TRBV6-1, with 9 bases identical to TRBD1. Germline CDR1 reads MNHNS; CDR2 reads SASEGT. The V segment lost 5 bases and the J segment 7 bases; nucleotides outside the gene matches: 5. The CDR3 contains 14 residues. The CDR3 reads CASSLTGGSEKLFF. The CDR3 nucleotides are TGTGCCAGCAGTTTGACAGGGGGGAGTGAAAAACTGTTTTTT.

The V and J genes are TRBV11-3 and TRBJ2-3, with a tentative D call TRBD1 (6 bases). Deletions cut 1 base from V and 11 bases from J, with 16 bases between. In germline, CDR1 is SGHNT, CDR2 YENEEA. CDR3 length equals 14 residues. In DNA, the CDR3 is TGTGCCAGCAGCTTAGGGCTGGGGGCCAGAGGGCAGTATTTT. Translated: CASSLGLGARGQYF.

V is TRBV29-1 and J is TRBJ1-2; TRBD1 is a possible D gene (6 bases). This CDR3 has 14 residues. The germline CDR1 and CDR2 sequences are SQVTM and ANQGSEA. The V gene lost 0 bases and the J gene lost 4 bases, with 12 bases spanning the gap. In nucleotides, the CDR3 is TGCAGCGTTGAAGATCGGGGGGCCCCCTATGGCTACACCTTC. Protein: CSVEDRGAPYGYTF.